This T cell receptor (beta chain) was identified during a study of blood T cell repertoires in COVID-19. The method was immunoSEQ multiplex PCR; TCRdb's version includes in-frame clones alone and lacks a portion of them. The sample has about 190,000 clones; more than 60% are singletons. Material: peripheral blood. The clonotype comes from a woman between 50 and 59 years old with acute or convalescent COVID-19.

The CDR3 here is CASSLSTSGRFFTDTQYF. The CDR3 DNA sequence: TGTGCCAGCAGCTTATCGACTAGCGGGAGATTCTTCACAGATACGCAGTATTTT. V and J are TRBV7-6 and TRBJ2-3, with 12 bases aligning to TRBD2. J lost 2 bases, V lost 2 bases, and 8 bases had no gene match. This CDR3 spans 18 amino acids. CDR1 and CDR2 from the germline V gene are SGHVS and FNYEAQ. Using reference TRBV7-6 and TRBJ2-3 for the parts outside the CDR3, the full variable domain is GAGVSQSPRYKVTKRGQDVALRCDPISGHVSLYWYRQALGQGPEFLTYFNYEAQQDKSGLPNDRFSAERPEGSISTLTIQRTEQRDSAMYRCASSLSTSGRFFTDTQYFGPGTRLTVL.